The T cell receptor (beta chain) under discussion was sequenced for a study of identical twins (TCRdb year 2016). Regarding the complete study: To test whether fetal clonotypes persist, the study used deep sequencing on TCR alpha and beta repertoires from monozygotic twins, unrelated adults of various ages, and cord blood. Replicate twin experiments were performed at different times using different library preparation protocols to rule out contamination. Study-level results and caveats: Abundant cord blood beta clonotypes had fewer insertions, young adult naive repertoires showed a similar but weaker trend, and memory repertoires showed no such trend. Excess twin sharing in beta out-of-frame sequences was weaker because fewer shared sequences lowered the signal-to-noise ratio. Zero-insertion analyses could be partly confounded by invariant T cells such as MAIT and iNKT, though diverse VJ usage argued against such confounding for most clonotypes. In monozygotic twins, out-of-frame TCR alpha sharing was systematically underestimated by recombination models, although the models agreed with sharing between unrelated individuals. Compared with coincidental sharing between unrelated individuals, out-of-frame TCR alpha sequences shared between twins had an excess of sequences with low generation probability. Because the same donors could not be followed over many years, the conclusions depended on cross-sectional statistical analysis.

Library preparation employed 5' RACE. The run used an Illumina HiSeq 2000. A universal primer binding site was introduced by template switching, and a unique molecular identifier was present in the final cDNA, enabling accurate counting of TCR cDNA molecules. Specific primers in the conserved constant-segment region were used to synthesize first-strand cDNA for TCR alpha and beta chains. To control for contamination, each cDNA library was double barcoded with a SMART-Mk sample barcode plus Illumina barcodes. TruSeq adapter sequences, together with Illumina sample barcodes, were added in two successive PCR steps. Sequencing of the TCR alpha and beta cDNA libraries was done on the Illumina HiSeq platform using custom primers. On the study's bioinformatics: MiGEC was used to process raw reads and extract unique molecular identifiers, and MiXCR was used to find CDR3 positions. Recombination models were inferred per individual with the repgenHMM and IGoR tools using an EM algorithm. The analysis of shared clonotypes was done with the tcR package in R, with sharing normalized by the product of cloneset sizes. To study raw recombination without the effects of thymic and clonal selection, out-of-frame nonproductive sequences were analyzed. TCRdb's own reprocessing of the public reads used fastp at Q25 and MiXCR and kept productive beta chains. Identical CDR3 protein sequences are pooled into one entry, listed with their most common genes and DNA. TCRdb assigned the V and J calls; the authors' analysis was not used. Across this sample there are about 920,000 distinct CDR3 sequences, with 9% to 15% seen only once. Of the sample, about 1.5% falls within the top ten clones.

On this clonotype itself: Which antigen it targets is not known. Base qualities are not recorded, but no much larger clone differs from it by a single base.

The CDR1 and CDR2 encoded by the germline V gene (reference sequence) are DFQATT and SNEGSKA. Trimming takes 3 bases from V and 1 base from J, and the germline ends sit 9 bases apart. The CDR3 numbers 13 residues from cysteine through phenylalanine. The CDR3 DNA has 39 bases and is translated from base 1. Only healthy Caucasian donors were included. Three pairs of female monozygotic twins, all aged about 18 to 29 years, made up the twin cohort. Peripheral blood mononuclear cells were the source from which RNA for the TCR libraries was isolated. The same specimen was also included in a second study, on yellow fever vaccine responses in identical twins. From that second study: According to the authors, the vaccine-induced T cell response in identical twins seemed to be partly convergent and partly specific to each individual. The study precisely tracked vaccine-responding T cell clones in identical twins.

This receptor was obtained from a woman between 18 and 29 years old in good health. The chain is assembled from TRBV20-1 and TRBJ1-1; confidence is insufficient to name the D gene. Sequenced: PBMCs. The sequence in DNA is TGCAGTGCTAGGAATCAAGAGAACACTGAAGCTTTCTTT. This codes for CSARNQENTEAFF.